These 12 T cell receptor beta chains came from one sample sequenced in a study of cytomegalovirus exposure and HLA in healthy donors. This PCR relied on a set of 60 Vbeta primers and 13 Jbeta primers. The repertoire was sequenced with immunoSEQ multiplex PCR; TCRdb's copy has only in-frame clones and lacks some. In the table there are about 180,000 clones, 70% to 80% of which are singletons. The sequenced sample was PBMCs. These receptors came from a woman aged 40 to 49 in good health and CMV-seronegative.

The V gene is TRBV6-5, the J gene TRBJ2-5, with TRBD2 matching 9 bases. The J call may be mistaken, given a closer DNA end match to TRBJ2-7. The CDR3 has 15 residues. Germline values: CDR1 MNHEY, CDR2 SVGAGI. The CDR3 here is CASRPASGVTYEQYF. The CDR3 DNA reads TGTGCCAGCAGACCCGCTAGCGGGGTCACCTACGAGCAGTACTTC.

The chain combines TRBV27 with TRBJ2-7; D is undetermined. With 0 bases removed from V and 3 bases from J, the gap between germline ends came to 6 bases. Germline CDR1 reads MNHEY; CDR2 reads SMNVEV (reference sequence). The CDR3 runs 13 residues. The CDR3 is CASSLSGDYEQYF. CDR3 DNA: TGTGCCAGCAGTTTATCGGGCGACTACGAGCAGTACTTC.

This CDR3 is CASSATGGAGSPLHF. For the CDR3, the DNA is TGTGCCAGCAGCGCGACAGGGGGCGCGGGTTCACCCCTCCACTTT. The rearrangement links TRBV4-2 to TRBJ1-6; 10 bases agree with TRBD1. The V gene's germline CDR1 is LGHNA and CDR2 YNFKEQ. There are 15 residues in the CDR3. J gave up 9 bases and V 5 bases, and 7 bases lay outside the gene matches.

Written as DNA, the CDR3 is TGTGCCAGCAGTGACCAGGGAAATACGCAGTATTTT. This translates into CASSDQGNTQYF. The gene calls are TRBV6-4 and TRBJ2-3, with a possible D match to TRBD1 (5 bases). Germline CDR1 and CDR2: MRHNA and SNTAGT. Trimming took 2 bases from V and 7 from J, leaving 7 bases between them. There are 12 residues in the CDR3.

The genes are TRBV2 and TRBJ2-7, with a weak D call TRBD2 (5 bases). Germline values: CDR1 SNHLY, CDR2 FYNNEI. The CDR3 totals 15 residues. V was trimmed by 4 bases and J by 0 bases, leaving 13 bases between them. The CDR3 loop reads CASSAWAGSSYEQYF. Written as DNA, the CDR3 is TGTGCCAGCAGTGCCTGGGCTGGGAGCTCCTACGAGCAGTACTTC.

This clone was picked up a small number of times. CDR3 nucleotides: TGTGCCAGCAGCTTAGTCGGGGGATCCGCTGAAGCTTTCTTT. Translating gives CASSLVGGSAEAFF. V gene TRBV7-8 combines with J gene TRBJ1-1, with D perhaps TRBD1 (5 bases). Per the germline V gene, CDR1 is SGHVS and CDR2 is FQNEAQ. V was trimmed by 1 base and J by 6 bases, leaving 12 bases between them. The CDR3 is made up of 14 amino acids.

The chain carries TRBV19 and TRBJ1-5; weak D call: TRBD1 (6 bases). Deletions cut 3 bases from V and 7 bases from J, with 13 bases between. From germline, CDR1 is LNHDA and CDR2 SQIVND (reference sequence). The CDR3 runs 14 residues. The CDR3: CASSITGKPQPQHF. CDR3 nucleotides: TGTGCCAGTAGTATTACAGGGAAGCCCCAGCCCCAGCATTTT.

This rearrangement joins TRBV30 to TRBJ1-4; the D is unclear. The ends were cut back, 3 bases at V and 0 bases at J, with 11 bases in the middle. This CDR3 contains 15 residues. Germline V gives CDR1 GTSNPN, CDR2 SVGIG (reference sequence). The CDR3 sequence is CAWSPPSSTNEKLFF. The CDR3 DNA follows: TGTGCCTGGAGCCCCCCCTCGTCAACTAATGAAAAACTGTTTTTT.

About this clone itself: Other DNA sequences from this sample encode an identical CDR3 as well. The chain is built from TRBV10-3 and TRBJ1-2, with 10 bases that match TRBD1. CDR1 and CDR2 from the germline V gene are ENHRY and SYGVKD. V lost 2 bases, J lost 4 bases, and 10 bases stayed unmatched. The length of the CDR3 is 17 residues. Here the CDR3 DNA reads TGTGCCATCAGTGAGAGTGACAGGGGGCGACGGGCCTATGGCTACACCTTC. It specifies CAISESDRGRRAYGYTF.

DNA of the CDR3: TGTGCCAGCAGCCATTTCGGTGGTAGCGGGGGGACCCAGTACTTC. This codes for CASSHFGGSGGTQYF. The chain combines TRBV14 with TRBJ2-5, with 9 positions matching TRBD2. This CDR3 has 15 amino acids. Germline CDR1 is SGHDN and CDR2 is FVKESK. J was trimmed by 7 bases and V by 3 bases; bases with no gene match: 9. The full variable domain, with the rest looked up from reference TRBV14 and TRBJ2-5, is EAGVTQFPSHSVIEKGQTVTLRCDPISGHDNLYWYRRVMGKEIKFLLHFVKESKQDESGMPNNRFLAERTGGTYSTLKVQPAELEDSGVYFCASSHFGGSGGTQYFGPGTRLLVL.

The chain joins TRBV7-9 to TRBJ2-5; D not certain. The CDR3 extends over 14 amino acids. The germline V gene has CDR1 SEHNR and CDR2 FQNEAQ (reference sequence). Trimming took off 0 bases at V and 2 bases at J, with 7 bases between the two ends. CDR3 region: CASSLAWQQETQYF. As DNA, the CDR3 is TGTGCCAGCAGCTTAGCTTGGCAGCAAGAGACCCAGTACTTC.

This clone was picked up many times. The rearrangement joins TRBV5-6 to TRBJ2-3, with D perhaps matching TRBD2 (6 bases). V was pared by 0 bases and J by 4 bases, with 18 bases between. Germline V gene data show CDR1 as SGHDT and CDR2 as YYEEEE. The CDR3 has 17 amino acids. The CDR3 spells CASSLAKGLARADTQYF. The DNA for the CDR3 is TGTGCCAGCAGCTTGGCCAAGGGCCTAGCGAGGGCAGATACGCAGTATTTT.